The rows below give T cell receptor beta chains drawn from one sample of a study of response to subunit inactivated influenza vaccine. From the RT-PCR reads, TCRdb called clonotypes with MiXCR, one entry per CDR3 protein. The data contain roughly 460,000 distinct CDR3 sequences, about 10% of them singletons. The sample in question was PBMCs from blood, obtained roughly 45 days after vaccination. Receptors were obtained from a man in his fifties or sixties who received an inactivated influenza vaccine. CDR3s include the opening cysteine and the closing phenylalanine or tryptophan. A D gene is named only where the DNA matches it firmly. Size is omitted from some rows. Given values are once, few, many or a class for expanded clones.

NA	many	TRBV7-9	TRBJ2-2	CASSFGDTGELFF	TGTGCCAGCAGCTTTGGCGACACCGGGGAGCTGTTTTTT
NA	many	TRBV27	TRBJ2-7	CASSLFLESPLGEQYF	TGTGCCAGCAGTTTATTCCTCGAAAGTCCCTTGGGCGAGCAGTACTTC
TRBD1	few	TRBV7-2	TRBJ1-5	CASSGYRGINQPQHF	TGTGCCAGCAGCGGGTACAGGGGTATCAATCAGCCCCAGCATTTT
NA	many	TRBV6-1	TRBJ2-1	CASSEGWGNEQFF	TGTGCCAGCAGTGAAGGTTGGGGCAATGAGCAGTTCTTC
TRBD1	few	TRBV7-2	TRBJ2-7	CASSSGTGYYYEQYF	TGTGCCAGCAGCTCCGGGACAGGGTATTATTACGAGCAGTACTTC
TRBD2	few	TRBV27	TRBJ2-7	CASSLRGLAGEQYF	TGTGCCAGCAGTTTACGGGGACTAGCGGGAGAGCAGTACTTC
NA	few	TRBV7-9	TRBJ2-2	CASRHSGELFF	TGTGCCAGCCGGCATAGCGGGGAGCTGTTTTTT
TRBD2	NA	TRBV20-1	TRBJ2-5	CSAFGLAVQETQYF	TGCAGTGCGTTTGGGCTAGCGGTTCAAGAGACCCAGTACTTC
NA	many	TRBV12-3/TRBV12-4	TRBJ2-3	CASITLGGSTDTQYF	TGTGCCAGCATTACCCTTGGCGGTTCCACAGATACGCAGTATTTT
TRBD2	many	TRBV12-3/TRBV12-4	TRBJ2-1	CASSFGGGTYNEQFF	TGTGCCAGCAGTTTCGGCGGGGGAACCTACAATGAGCAGTTCTTC
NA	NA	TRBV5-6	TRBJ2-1	CASSFEGRQFF	TGTGCCAGCAGCTTCGAGGGCCGGCAGTTCTTC
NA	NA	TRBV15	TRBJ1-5	CATSFKHSNQPQHF	TGTGCCACCTCGTTCAAGCATAGCAATCAGCCCCAGCATTTT
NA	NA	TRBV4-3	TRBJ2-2	CASSQDARGRAAGELFF	TGCGCCAGCAGCCAAGATGCCAGGGGGAGGGCCGCCGGGGAGCTGTTTTTT
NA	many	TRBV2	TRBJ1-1	CASSEARTANTEAFF	TGTGCCAGCAGTGAAGCGCGCACAGCGAACACTGAAGCTTTCTTT
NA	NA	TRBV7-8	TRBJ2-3	CASSLSGGRNTDTQYF	TGTGCCAGCAGCTTAAGTGGAGGGAGGAACACAGATACGCAGTATTTT
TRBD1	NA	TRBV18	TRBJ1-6	CASSPGQGRSPLHF	TGTGCCAGCTCACCGGGACAGGGCCGTTCACCCCTCCACTTT
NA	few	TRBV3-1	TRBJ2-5	CASSNRQNQETQYF	TGTGCCAGCAGCAACAGACAGAACCAAGAGACCCAGTACTTC
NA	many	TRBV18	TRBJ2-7	CASSPAHGPYEQYF	TGTGCCAGCTCACCGGCTCACGGTCCCTACGAGCAGTACTTC
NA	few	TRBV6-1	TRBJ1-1	CASRIVRGEAFF	TGTGCCAGCAGGATCGTAAGGGGAGAAGCTTTCTTT
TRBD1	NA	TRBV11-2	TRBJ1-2	CASSYPRGLSYGYTF	TGTGCCAGCAGCTACCCCAGGGGGCTTAGCTATGGCTACACCTTC
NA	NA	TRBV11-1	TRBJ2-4	CASSLSGRVAKNIQYF	TGTGCCAGCAGCCTTTCCGGTCGGGTAGCCAAAAACATTCAGTACTTC
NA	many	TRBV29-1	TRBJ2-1	CSVDSVWGNEQFF	TGCAGCGTCGACAGTGTTTGGGGGAATGAGCAGTTCTTC
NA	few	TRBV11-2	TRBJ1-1	CASSLERGPNTEAFF	TGTGCCAGCAGCTTAGAACGGGGGCCGAACACTGAAGCTTTCTTT
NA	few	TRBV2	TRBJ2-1	CASRWERYNEQFF	TGTGCCAGCAGGTGGGAGCGATACAATGAGCAGTTCTTC
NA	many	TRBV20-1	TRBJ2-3	CSAREQSTDTQYF	TGCAGTGCTAGAGAGCAGAGCACAGATACGCAGTATTTT
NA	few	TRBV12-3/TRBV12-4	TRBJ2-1	CASSLLQGYNEQFF	TGTGCCAGCAGTTTATTACAGGGCTACAATGAGCAGTTCTTC
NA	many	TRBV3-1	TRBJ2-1	CASSQDRGRGYNEQFF	TGTGCCAGCAGCCAAGATAGGGGGCGGGGGTACAATGAGCAGTTCTTC
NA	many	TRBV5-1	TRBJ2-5	CASSLGRGQETQYF	TGTGCCAGCAGCTTGGGGAGGGGGCAAGAGACCCAGTACTTC
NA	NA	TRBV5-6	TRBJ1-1	CASSRERGDTEAFF	TGTGCCAGCAGTCGGGAGCGGGGGGACACTGAAGCTTTCTTT
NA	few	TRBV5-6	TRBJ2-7	CASSLSHSYEQYF	TGTGCCAGCAGCTTGTCCCATTCCTACGAGCAGTACTTC
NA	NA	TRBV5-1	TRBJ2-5	CASSLTGWSSQETQYF	TGCGCCAGCAGCTTGACAGGGTGGAGTTCCCAAGAGACCCAGTACTTC
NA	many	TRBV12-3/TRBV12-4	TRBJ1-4	CASSFREKLFF	TGTGCCAGCAGTTTCAGAGAAAAACTGTTTTTT
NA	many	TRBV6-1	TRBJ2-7	CASSEATTYEQYF	TGTGCCAGCAGTGAAGCTACTACCTACGAGCAGTACTTC
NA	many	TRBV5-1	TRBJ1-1	CASSLEMTVPLEAFF	TGCGCCAGCAGCCTGGAGATGACAGTGCCGCTTGAAGCTTTCTTT
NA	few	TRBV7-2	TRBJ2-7	CASSLEQNLSYEQYF	TGTGCCAGCAGCTTAGAACAGAATCTCTCCTACGAGCAGTACTTC
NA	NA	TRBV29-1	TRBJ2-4	CSVLQSIQYF	TGCAGTGTCCTCCAAAGCATTCAGTACTTC
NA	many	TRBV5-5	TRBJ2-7	CASSPPENEQYF	TGTGCCAGCAGCCCCCCAGAAAACGAGCAGTACTTC